Below, 18 T cell receptor beta chains from the same sample are listed, as sequenced in a study of T cells in Graves' hyperthyroidism and ophthalmopathy. Using RNA transcripts as the source, TCR beta CDR3 regions were amplified. Primed by the HTBI set, a first-round RT-PCR was run on the TCR CDR3. TCRdb ran MiXCR on the multiplex PCR reads and lists one entry per CDR3 protein. The sample yields a few hundred thousand distinct CDR3 sequences, around 42% seen once. The sample was peripheral blood or thyroid tissue (not recorded which). All receptors derive from a woman aged 18 to 35 with Graves' hyperthyroidism.

This clonotype was observed once. The CDR3 coding sequence is TGTGCCAGCAGTCTTAGCGGGATTCTAGACTACGAGCAGTACTTC. Protein: CASSLSGILDYEQYF. The rearrangement uses TRBV6-2 or TRBV6-3 and TRBJ2-7, with 8 bases matching TRBD2. The CDR3 has 15 residues. Per the germline V gene, CDR1 is MNHEY and CDR2 is SVGEGT. V lost 5 bases to trimming and J lost 3 bases; unmatched junction nucleotides: 9.

The chain uses TRBV7-9 and TRBJ2-6, with unresolved D. CDR1 SEHNR and CDR2 FQNEAQ come from the germline V gene (reference sequence). This CDR3 has 16 amino acids. Trimming took off 5 bases at V and 2 bases at J, with 13 bases between the two ends. CDR3 sequence reads: CASSTLPWPGANVLTF. DNA of the CDR3: TGTGCCAGCAGCACCTTACCATGGCCTGGGGCCAACGTCCTGACTTTC.

The rearrangement joins TRBV20-1 to TRBJ1-5, with unresolved D. CDR3 length equals 15 residues. The germline V and J ends were trimmed by 6 bases and 3 bases, with 18 bases remaining between them. CDR1 and CDR2 from the germline V gene are DFQATT and SNEGSKA (reference sequence). CDR3 protein: CSALVGGSPNQPQHF. In DNA, the CDR3 is TGCAGTGCCTTGGTGGGCGGATCCCCCAATCAGCCCCAGCATTTT.

The genes are TRBV29-1 and TRBJ1-2; D may be TRBD1 (5 bases). The CDR3 has 13 residues. Germline V gene sequence: CDR1 SQVTM, CDR2 ANQGSEA. Deletions cut 6 bases from V and 3 bases from J, with 14 bases between. In DNA form, the CDR3 reads TGCAGCGTCGTATGGGGCTTGGACTATGGCTACACCTTC. Amino acids: CSVVWGLDYGYTF.

This clonotype was counted at least ten times. The chain has TRBV14 and TRBJ1-2; tentative D call: TRBD1 (5 bases). The germline gives CDR1 SGHDN, CDR2 FVKESK. The V gene lost 3 bases and the J gene lost 5 bases, with 10 bases spanning the gap. The CDR3 loop spans 13 amino acids. CDR3 region: CASSHRRGYGYTF. Written as DNA, the CDR3 is TGTGCCAGCAGCCATCGTCGGGGGTATGGCTACACCTTC.

The chain employs TRBV6-2 or TRBV6-3 and TRBJ2-7, with 7 bases lining up with TRBD1. CDR3 length equals 14 residues. Germline V CDR1 and CDR2: MNHEY, SVGEGT. V shed 6 bases, J shed 2 bases, and the junction held 7 bases outside the gene matches. The CDR3 sequence: CASSFLGQPYEQYF. In DNA, the CDR3 is TGTGCCAGCAGCTTCCTGGGACAGCCCTACGAGCAGTACTTC.

The chain uses TRBV4-2 and TRBJ1-2; D may be TRBD1 (6 bases). The germline gives CDR1 LGHNA, CDR2 YNFKEQ. V was pared by 0 bases and J by 4 bases, with 12 bases between. CDR3 length equals 15 residues. The DNA of the CDR3 is TGTGCCAGCAGCCAAGATGAGACAGGCGCCTATGGCTACACCTTC. This sequence encodes CASSQDETGAYGYTF.

In its sample, this clonotype was seen a few times. The rearrangement uses TRBV15 and TRBJ1-4, with D perhaps matching TRBD1 (5 bases). Trimming shortened V by 0 bases and J by 6 bases, and 11 bases separated the two germline ends. The CDR3 has 15 amino acids. Per the germline V gene, CDR1 is LNHNV and CDR2 is YYDKDF (reference sequence). The CDR3 spells CATSRDAGSDEKLFF. DNA for the CDR3: TGTGCCACCAGCAGAGATGCAGGGTCCGATGAAAAACTGTTTTTT.

As DNA, the CDR3 is TGTGCCAGCAGCTTACCTCTCACCGGGACTGAAGCTTTCTTT. Translated: CASSLPLTGTEAFF. The V and J genes are TRBV7-9 and TRBJ1-1; D unclear. Germline assignment: CDR1 SEHNR and CDR2 FQNEAQ (reference sequence). The CDR3 covers 14 residues. Trimming removed 2 bases from V and 5 bases from J, with 12 bases in between.

The genes are TRBV20-1 and TRBJ1-4; 8 nucleotides match TRBD1. This CDR3 comprises 14 residues. V was pared by 2 bases and J by 7 bases, with 6 bases of the junction left unmatched. From germline, CDR1 is DFQATT and CDR2 SNEGSKA (reference sequence). The CDR3 nucleotides read TGCAGTGCTAGACAGGGGGCTCATGGTGAAAAACTGTTTTTT. This translates into CSARQGAHGEKLFF.

As to this clonotype: A much larger clonotype is one base distant, so this may be a read error. This chain links TRBV7-2 with TRBJ1-2; D ambiguous. Germline loops: CDR1 SGHTA, CDR2 FQGNSA. The CDR3 is 12 amino acids. In nucleotides, the CDR3 is TGTGCCAGCAGCAGGGCGAACTATGACTACACCTTC. Encoded protein: CASSRANYDYTF.

This clonotype was seen at least ten times. The V gene is TRBV7-2, the J gene TRBJ2-7; D remains ambiguous. Trimming shortened V by 1 base and J by 0 bases, and 7 bases separated the two germline ends. The CDR3 length is 14 residues. The V gene's germline CDR1 is SGHTA and CDR2 FQGNSA. In nucleotides, the CDR3 is TGTGCCAGCAGCTTAGAAGATTTCTCCTACGAGCAGTACTTC. The encoded protein is CASSLEDFSYEQYF.

This clonotype has a handful of counts. V and J are TRBV7-9 and TRBJ2-5; D remains unclear. The CDR3 contains 17 residues. Germline CDR1 reads SEHNR; CDR2 reads FQNEAQ (reference sequence). V was cut by 5 bases and J by 2 bases, with 21 bases left in between. The CDR3 sequence is CASSPAPQRVGQETQYF. DNA for the CDR3: TGTGCCAGCAGCCCCGCCCCCCAACGCGTGGGTCAAGAGACCCAGTACTTC.

As to this clonotype: Germline and junction disagree at one end, which may indicate a read error. This chain connects TRBV7-9 to TRBJ1-1, with no clear D. Germline-derived CDR1 and CDR2 are SEHNR and FQNEAQ (reference sequence). The CDR3 totals 14 residues. CDR3 in DNA: TGTGCCAGCAGCCTCCTTGGGAGATACACTGAATCTTTCTTT. Translating it yields CASSLLGRYTESFF.

In this sample, this clonotype turned up many times. The chain employs TRBV25-1 and TRBJ1-1; TRBD1 might be the D (5 bases). Trimming pared 4 bases from V and 4 bases from J, leaving 10 bases between. Germline values: CDR1 MGHDK, CDR2 SYGVNS. The CDR3 contains 13 residues. CDR3 amino acids: CASSAGTPTEAFF. For the CDR3, the DNA is TGTGCCAGCAGTGCCGGGACCCCCACTGAAGCTTTCTTT. Based on the CDR3 plus reference TRBV25-1 and TRBJ1-1, the full variable domain is EADIYQTPRYLVIGTGKKITLECSQTMGHDKMYWYQQDPGMELHLIHYSYGVNSTEKGDLSSESTVSRIRTEHFPLTLESARPSHTSQYLCASSAGTPTEAFFGQGTRLTVV.

V usage is TRBV2 and J usage is TRBJ2-1, with a weak D call TRBD1 (5 bases). Germline loops: CDR1 SNHLY, CDR2 FYNNEI. This CDR3 is built from 14 residues. Trimming removed 7 bases at V and 1 base at J, with 11 bases between. The CDR3 loop reads CASKNDRSYNEQFF. In DNA form, the CDR3 reads TGTGCCAGCAAAAATGACAGATCCTACAATGAGCAGTTCTTC.

This clonotype was seen repeatedly, ten times or more. The V and J genes are TRBV25-1 and TRBJ1-6, with 7 bases identical to TRBD1. Trimming took 0 bases from V and 2 from J; bases not matched to a gene: 10. CDR1 and CDR2 from the germline V gene are MGHDK and SYGVNS. The CDR3 consists of 19 residues. The CDR3 bases are TGTGCCAGCAGTGAATATGGAAAACAGGGGATCCCCTATAATTCACCCCTCCACTTT. As protein: CASSEYGKQGIPYNSPLHF.

This chain joins TRBV7-2 and TRBJ2-7; 8 bases align to TRBD2. This CDR3 is 13 amino acids long. The ends lost 6 bases at V and 6 bases at J; junction bases unmatched: 7. Germline CDR1 reads SGHTA; CDR2 reads FQGNSA. CDR3 residues: CASRQPGGGEQYF. As DNA, the CDR3 is TGTGCCAGCAGGCAGCCGGGGGGGGGCGAGCAGTACTTC.